Sequencing of this T cell receptor (beta chain) was carried out in a study of Graves' ophthalmopathy and Graves' hyperthyroidism. Overall study context: Prior to any treatment, peripheral blood was collected at the time of initial diagnosis.

This clonotype was counted many times. The authors amplified TCR beta CDR3 regions, and they did so from RNA transcripts for repertoire sequencing. HTBI-primed RT-PCR formed the first round, and a multiplex PCR formed the second. TCRdb itself ran the multiplex PCR reads through MiXCR, one entry per CDR3 protein. Among approximately 700,000 distinct CDR3 sequences listed, about two fifths were seen once. The sequencing sample was made of peripheral blood. The sequence derives from an adult man with Graves' ophthalmopathy.

The CDR3: CASFPDRQNTEAFF. The CDR3 nucleotides read TGTGCCAGCTTTCCCGACCGACAGAACACTGAAGCTTTCTTT. This chain links TRBV7-8 with TRBJ1-1; no reliable D call. CDR1 SGHVS and CDR2 FQNEAQ come from the germline V gene. Between the trimmed V and J ends, which lost 8 bases and 1 base, there was a span of 14 bases. This CDR3 contains 14 residues.